This is a list of T cell receptor beta chains from one sample in a study of glioma-infiltrating T cells. TCRdb fed the multiplex PCR reads into MiXCR, producing one record per CDR3 protein. This table holds about 400,000 distinct CDR3 sequences, approximately 42% found once. The specimen was glioma tissue, nonneoplastic brain tissue, or PBMCs (not recorded which). The source of these receptors is a human donor with low-grade glioma or glioblastoma, undergoing nonglioma brain surgery, or in good health (not recorded which). CDR3s include the opening cysteine and the closing phenylalanine or tryptophan. A D gene is named only where the DNA matches it firmly. Rows give clone size only sometimes, using once, few, many, or a class for an expanded clone.

v_call: TRBV6-1; d_call: NA; j_call: TRBJ1-1; clone_size: many; cdr3_nt: TGTGCCAGCAGTTCAGGGGACGTAATCCAAAATGGTGAAGCTTTCTTT; cdr3_aa: CASSSGDVIQNGEAFF
v_call: TRBV6-5; d_call: NA; j_call: TRBJ1-1; clone_size: many; cdr3_nt: TGTGCCAGCAGTTACACGAAATTCACTGAAGCTTTCTTT; cdr3_aa: CASSYTKFTEAFF
v_call: TRBV4-3; d_call: NA; j_call: TRBJ2-1; clone_size: NA; cdr3_nt: TGCGCCAGCAGCCAACCCCTGGAGCGGCTATTCGTACATGAGCAGTTCTTC; cdr3_aa: CASSQPLERLFVHEQFF
v_call: TRBV10-3; d_call: NA; j_call: TRBJ1-2; clone_size: NA; cdr3_nt: TGTGCCATCAAAAACATCGGGGAAGCCACCTATGGCTACACCTTC; cdr3_aa: CAIKNIGEATYGYTF
v_call: TRBV20-1; d_call: NA; j_call: TRBJ1-2; clone_size: NA; cdr3_nt: TGCAGTGCTAGAGATCGGGCCGGAGCCTATGGCTACACCTTC; cdr3_aa: CSARDRAGAYGYTF
v_call: TRBV4-1; d_call: NA; j_call: TRBJ1-3; clone_size: NA; cdr3_nt: TGCGCCAGCAGCCAAACAACATCGAGATACTATGGAAACACCATATATTTT; cdr3_aa: CASSQTTSRYYGNTIYF
v_call: TRBV19; d_call: NA; j_call: TRBJ1-2; clone_size: few; cdr3_nt: TGTGCCAGCGGGTCCCCGTGGGGCTACACCTTC; cdr3_aa: CASGSPWGYTF
v_call: TRBV7-6; d_call: TRBD2; j_call: TRBJ2-7; clone_size: few; cdr3_nt: TGTGCCAGCAGCCCTAGCGGGAGCGAATACGAGCAGTACTTC; cdr3_aa: CASSPSGSEYEQYF
v_call: TRBV12-3/TRBV12-4; d_call: NA; j_call: TRBJ2-7; clone_size: NA; cdr3_nt: TGTGCCAGCACCCCAGGGGGCGGGGGGACCTACGAGCAGTACTTC; cdr3_aa: CASTPGGGGTYEQYF
v_call: TRBV5-1; d_call: TRBD2; j_call: TRBJ2-1; clone_size: few; cdr3_nt: TGCGCCAGCAGCCTCTTGGGGGGGGTCGGGAACAATGAGCAGTTCTTC; cdr3_aa: CASSLLGGVGNNEQFF
v_call: TRBV25-1; d_call: NA; j_call: TRBJ1-1; clone_size: NA; cdr3_nt: TGTGTCAGCAGTGAATATGGGGGAGTTGGAAAAGCTTTCTTT; cdr3_aa: CVSSEYGGVGKAFF
v_call: TRBV6-9; d_call: NA; j_call: TRBJ2-7; clone_size: NA; cdr3_nt: TGTGCCAGCGTTCGAGGGAGAGGGCAGTACTTC; cdr3_aa: CASVRGRGQYF
v_call: TRBV24-1; d_call: NA; j_call: TRBJ2-1; clone_size: NA; cdr3_nt: TGTGCCACCAGTGATGGGGGAAGACGAGAGCAGTTCTTC; cdr3_aa: CATSDGGRREQFF
v_call: TRBV7-2; d_call: TRBD1; j_call: TRBJ1-1; clone_size: NA; cdr3_nt: TGTGCCAGCACTCGGACAGGGGGCTCTGAAGCTTTCTTT; cdr3_aa: CASTRTGGSEAFF
v_call: TRBV7-2; d_call: TRBD2; j_call: TRBJ2-3; clone_size: few; cdr3_nt: TGTGCCAGCAGAACGGGACTAGCGGGGTCAGATACGCAGTATTTT; cdr3_aa: CASRTGLAGSDTQYF
v_call: TRBV6-5; d_call: TRBD2; j_call: TRBJ2-7; clone_size: NA; cdr3_nt: TGTGCCAGCAGCGCCGGGACTAGCGGGAGGTCCAATGAGCAGTACTTC; cdr3_aa: CASSAGTSGRSNEQYF
v_call: TRBV27; d_call: TRBD2; j_call: TRBJ2-5; clone_size: many; cdr3_nt: TGTGCCAGCAGTTTACGGGGACTAGCGGGAGGTCAAGAGACCCAGTACTTC; cdr3_aa: CASSLRGLAGGQETQYF
v_call: TRBV19; d_call: NA; j_call: TRBJ1-5; clone_size: few; cdr3_nt: TGTGCCAGTAGTATTTTACGGCATCAGCCCCAGCATTTT; cdr3_aa: CASSILRHQPQHF
v_call: TRBV6-1; d_call: NA; j_call: TRBJ2-7; clone_size: many; cdr3_nt: TGTGCCAGCAGTATCCTGGACAGAGCCTACGAGCAGTACTTC; cdr3_aa: CASSILDRAYEQYF
v_call: TRBV6-6; d_call: NA; j_call: TRBJ2-7; clone_size: few; cdr3_nt: TGTGCCAGCAGTTACAACCCCCCATTTAGCTCCTACAATGAGCAGTACTTC; cdr3_aa: CASSYNPPFSSYNEQYF
v_call: TRBV18; d_call: NA; j_call: TRBJ1-2; clone_size: few; cdr3_nt: TGTGCCAGCTCACCGGCGGCATCAGGAGGCTACACCTTC; cdr3_aa: CASSPAASGGYTF
v_call: TRBV9; d_call: NA; j_call: TRBJ1-1; clone_size: few; cdr3_nt: TGTGCCAGCAGCCCCGCGGCGGGGCCGGGTACTGAAGCTTTCTTT; cdr3_aa: CASSPAAGPGTEAFF
v_call: TRBV7-2; d_call: NA; j_call: TRBJ2-7; clone_size: many; cdr3_nt: TGTGCCAGCAGCTTGGGGACGGGTTATTGGTACGAGCAGTACTTC; cdr3_aa: CASSLGTGYWYEQYF
v_call: TRBV6-1; d_call: TRBD2; j_call: TRBJ2-3; clone_size: NA; cdr3_nt: TGTGCCATCGGTGATACTAGCGGATCCACAGATACGCAGTATTTT; cdr3_aa: CAIGDTSGSTDTQYF
v_call: TRBV27; d_call: NA; j_call: TRBJ1-1; clone_size: many; cdr3_nt: TGTGCCAGCAGTTTAGGTGCCCCTAGCACTGAAGCTTTCTTT; cdr3_aa: CASSLGAPSTEAFF
v_call: TRBV4-1; d_call: NA; j_call: TRBJ2-1; clone_size: NA; cdr3_nt: TGCGTCAGCAGCCAAGGGTCGGGCTACGATGAGCAGTTCTTC; cdr3_aa: CVSSQGSGYDEQFF
v_call: TRBV7-9; d_call: NA; j_call: TRBJ2-1; clone_size: NA; cdr3_nt: TGTGCCAGCAGCCCGACCGTTAAGGTCTACAATGAGCAGTTCTTC; cdr3_aa: CASSPTVKVYNEQFF
v_call: TRBV2; d_call: TRBD2; j_call: TRBJ2-3; clone_size: NA; cdr3_nt: TGTGCCAGAGTGGGACTAGCGGGATCCGATACGCAGTATTTT; cdr3_aa: CARVGLAGSDTQYF
v_call: TRBV28; d_call: TRBD1; j_call: TRBJ2-7; clone_size: few; cdr3_nt: TGTGCCAGCAGTTTCCGGGACAGGGCTTCCTACGAGCAGTACTTC; cdr3_aa: CASSFRDRASYEQYF
v_call: TRBV6-1; d_call: NA; j_call: TRBJ2-7; clone_size: NA; cdr3_nt: TGTGCCAGCGCTCCTCAGGGAGATTACGAGCAGTACTTC; cdr3_aa: CASAPQGDYEQYF
v_call: TRBV20-1; d_call: TRBD1; j_call: TRBJ2-7; clone_size: NA; cdr3_nt: TGCAGTGCTAGCGGGACAGCCTTCTACGAGCAGTACTTC; cdr3_aa: CSASGTAFYEQYF
v_call: TRBV19; d_call: NA; j_call: TRBJ1-1; clone_size: few; cdr3_nt: TGTGCCAGTAGTACTGGTGGAGCGGAGGCTGAAGCTTTCTTT; cdr3_aa: CASSTGGAEAEAFF
v_call: TRBV20-1; d_call: NA; j_call: TRBJ2-6; clone_size: NA; cdr3_nt: TGCAGTGCTAGAGATACGGGCAGGGCGGCCGTCGGGGCCAACGTCCTGACTTTC; cdr3_aa: CSARDTGRAAVGANVLTF
v_call: TRBV7-3; d_call: NA; j_call: TRBJ2-3; clone_size: NA; cdr3_nt: TGTGCCAGCAGCCGGTGGACGGGCGCAGATACGCAGTATTTT; cdr3_aa: CASSRWTGADTQYF
v_call: TRBV15; d_call: NA; j_call: TRBJ1-3; clone_size: few; cdr3_nt: TGTGCCACCAGCAGTGCTGAGGGCTTCTCTGGAAACACCATATATTTT; cdr3_aa: CATSSAEGFSGNTIYF
v_call: TRBV5-6; d_call: NA; j_call: TRBJ1-2; clone_size: NA; cdr3_nt: TGTGCCAGCAGCTCAGGGATTTATGGCTACACCTTC; cdr3_aa: CASSSGIYGYTF
v_call: TRBV24-1; d_call: NA; j_call: TRBJ1-1; clone_size: NA; cdr3_nt: TGTGCCACCATTGGCAGGGGTATCACTGAAGCTTTCTTT; cdr3_aa: CATIGRGITEAFF
v_call: TRBV28; d_call: NA; j_call: TRBJ1-1; clone_size: few; cdr3_nt: TGTGCCAGCAATTTTGGGACTGAAGCTTTCTTT; cdr3_aa: CASNFGTEAFF
v_call: TRBV25-1; d_call: NA; j_call: TRBJ2-3; clone_size: few; cdr3_nt: TGTGCCAGCAGGAGGACGGCAGGGGCGAGGGATAGCGGGAACAGGGGGACAGATACGCAGTATTTT; cdr3_aa: CASRRTAGARDSGNRGTDTQYF